Below are 14 T cell receptor delta chains sequenced from a single sample in a study of gamma-delta chains in newborns, infants, children. TCRdb reanalysed the reads via CATT. The profile shows thousands of delta-chain clones, about half of them singletons. Sequencing input: blood. These receptors originate from a child who received the measles vaccine.

This clone was seen only a few times. V is TRDV3 and J is TRDJ2, with TRDD2 as a possible D gene (5 bases). Germline V gives CDR1 TVYSNPD, CDR2 GDNSRS (reference sequence). The CDR3 sequence is 16 residues long. V lost 3 bases to trimming and J lost 0 bases, with 17 bases between them. CDR3 sequence: CAFLRPSASLTAQLFF. In DNA form, the CDR3 reads TGTGCCTTCCTTCGTCCGTCCGCGTCTTTGACAGCACAACTCTTCTTT.

About this clone itself: A much larger clone is a single base away; this may be a read error. The chain combines TRAV29/DV5 with TRDJ1; 8 bases are a match to TRDD3. Trimming cost V 0 bases and J 0 bases; bases outside gene matches: 7. The CDR3 length is 16 residues. Germline CDR1 NSMFDY, CDR2 ISSIKDK. The CDR3 DNA follows: TGTGCAGCAAGCGGTATGGCGGGGGATAACACCGATAAACTCATCTTT. Translating gives CAASGMAGDNTDKLIF.

As regards this clone: A clone one base away is much larger, so this may be a read error. The CDR3 loop is CALGPLASYLYWGIRGATDKHIF. Written as DNA, the CDR3 is TGTGCTCTTGGGCCCTTGGCTTCCTACCTCTACTGGGGGATACGGGGCGCCACCGATAAACACATCTTT. The chain couples TRDV1 to TRDJ1, with 13 bases lining up with TRDD3. Germline CDR1 reads TSWWSYY; CDR2 reads QGS. CDR3 length: 23 residues.

Notes on this clone: A much larger clone differs from this one at a single base, so this may be a read error. The CDR3 DNA is TGTGCAGCAAGCCCTCGCAGAAACCCAAACTGGGGGATACCTCTATGGCGAATCGATAAACTCATCTTT. Amino acid sequence: CAASPRRNPNWGIPLWRIDKLIF. The V call is TRAV29/DV5, the J call TRDJ1, with 12 bases that match TRDD3. V lost 1 base and J lost 4; bases outside the gene matches: 29. There are 23 residues in the CDR3. CDR1 is NSMFDY, CDR2 ISSIKDK, per germline.

With respect to this clone: A read error may be the cause here, since a much bigger clone is one base away. This chain uses TRDV1 with TRDJ3; D possibly corresponds to TRDD3 (10 bases). Germline values: CDR1 TSWWSYY, CDR2 QGS. The CDR3 is made up of 23 amino acids. V lost 1 base and J 1 base, leaving 26 bases between the germline ends. CDR3 region: CALGEHRLPTWGIHSWDTRQMFF. CDR3 nucleotide sequence: TGTGCTCTTGGGGAACACCGCCTTCCTACGTGGGGGATACATTCCTGGGACACCCGACAGATGTTTTTC.

On this clone itself: A read error is possible here, since a much larger clone lies one base away. The chain carries TRDV2 and TRDJ1, with D possibly being TRDD3 (6 bases). The CDR3 extends over 16 amino acids. Germline V CDR1 and CDR2: GEAIGNYY, EKD. Trimming pared 5 bases from V and 0 bases from J, leaving 18 bases between. The CDR3 protein is CACGGVGGLYTDKLIF. The CDR3 nucleotides read TGTGCCTGTGGCGGGGTGGGGGGCCTGTACACCGATAAACTCATCTTT.

Comments on this clone: A much bigger clone sits one base away, suggesting this may be a read error. Other DNA variants within this sample encode the same CDR3. This chain joins TRDV1 and TRDJ1; 10 bases match TRDD3. The length of the CDR3 is 22 residues. Germline assignment: CDR1 TSWWSYY and CDR2 QGS. The V segment lost 6 bases and the J segment 3 bases; nucleotides outside the gene matches: 28. The CDR3 here is CALGHLRRAFPSLWGIADKLIF. The CDR3 DNA is TGTGCTCTTGGTCACCTCCGAAGGGCCTTTCCTTCTCTCTGGGGGATAGCCGATAAACTCATCTTT.

Within the sample, this clone is medium-sized. Other DNA sequences in this sample translate to the same CDR3. This sequence joins TRDV2 and TRDJ3; D perhaps matches TRDD3 (6 bases). The V end was cut by 0 bases, the J end by 0 bases, with 11 bases between. CDR3 length equals 18 residues. Per the germline V gene, CDR1 is GEAIGNYY and CDR2 is EKD. CDR3 sequence: CACDTMGGYSWDTRQMFF. In nucleotides, the CDR3 is TGTGCCTGTGACACCATGGGGGGCTACTCCTGGGACACCCGACAGATGTTTTTC.

A word on this clone: A much larger clonotype is one base distant, so this may be a read error. This chain connects TRDV1 to TRDJ1; 12 nucleotides line up with TRDD3. Germline trimming cut 2 bases from V and 3 bases from J; bases unmatched to any gene: 28. The germline gives CDR1 TSWWSYY, CDR2 QGS. This CDR3 spans 24 amino acids. The CDR3 nucleotides are TGTGCTCTTGGGGAATTTACCTTCCCCCAAAAGACTGGGGGATACACCTGGTGTTCCGATAAACTCATCTTT. This codes for CALGEFTFPQKTGGYTWCSDKLIF.

Details on this clone: A single base is all that separates this from a far larger clone, so a read error is likely. The rearrangement uses TRDV1 and TRDJ2, with D possibly being TRDD3 (5 bases). The CDR3 is 22 residues long. Germline V CDR1 and CDR2: TSWWSYY, QGS. CDR3 DNA sequence: TGTGCTCTTGGGGAGTTGGTTAGCCCGTTCCCGACAATACTGGAATTAACAGCACGACTCTTCTTT. The encoded protein is CALGELVSPFPTILELTARLFF.

On this clone: At one end, the junction sequence differs from germline, possibly due to a read error. The rearrangement joins TRDV1 to TRDJ4; D is perhaps TRDD1 or TRDD3 (5 bases each). Germline lookup yields CDR1 TSWWSYY and CDR2 QGS. The CDR3 spans 13 residues. Here the CDR3 reads CAIGEPRERNLIF. As DNA, the CDR3 is TGTGCTATTGGGGAACCCCGGGAGAGAAATCTGATCTTT.

By proportion, this clone is large (0.1 to 1%). The chain has TRDV3 and TRDJ1; TRDD3 matches at 11 bases. This CDR3 has 17 amino acids. Looked up from germline, CDR1 is TVYSNPD and CDR2 is GDNSRS (reference sequence). J was trimmed by 3 bases and V by 2 bases; bases with no gene match: 14. CDR3 loop: CAFRPGYWGIGADKLIF. The CDR3 DNA follows: TGTGCCTTTCGCCCGGGGTACTGGGGGATAGGTGCCGATAAACTCATCTTT.

Details on this clone: Possible read error: a much larger clone is one base away. This chain uses TRDV1 with TRDJ1; D remains unclear. The CDR3 has 15 amino acids. CDR1 TSWWSYY and CDR2 QGS come from the germline V gene. The CDR3 DNA reads as TGTGCTCTTGGGAAACTACCGTTACGCGCCGATAAACTCATCTTT. The encoded protein is CALGKLPLRADKLIF.

Note on this clone: This may stem from a read error, because a much larger clone lies one nucleotide away. This chain joins TRDV1 and TRDJ1; D is undetermined. The CDR3 runs to 16 residues. Germline CDR1 reads TSWWSYY; CDR2 reads QGS. Here the CDR3 reads CALGEADVCPTGKLIF. The CDR3 bases are TGTGCTCTTGGGGAAGCGGACGTGTGTCCCACCGGTAAACTCATCTTT.